Listed here is a single T cell receptor beta chain. This record comes from a study of CXCR3-negative and CXCR3-positive naive CD8 T cells. With more than 250,000 cells each, the CD8+ T cell subsets were individually sorted in triplicate. Germline V gene sequence: CDR1 DFQATT, CDR2 SNEGSKA (reference sequence). This CDR3 spans 14 amino acids. 5' RACE that incorporated UMI labels was used to prepare the TRB cDNA libraries. TCRdb reprocessed the 5' RACE reads and keeps a single row for each CDR3 protein, giving no DNA. This sample contains about 48,000 distinct CDR3 sequences. Sequenced material: memory CD8+ T cells from blood. The rearrangement uses TRBV20-1 and TRBJ1-2; with no DNA, the TCRdb D assignment of TRBD1 cannot be verified. The receptor was derived from a human donor in good health. Some clones in this sample may be carry-over from other donors' samples. CDR3: CSAPSTGVSSGYTF.